The clone carrying this T cell receptor beta chain was seen repeatedly, ten times or more. A single record per CDR3 protein comes from TCRdb applying MiXCR to the RT-PCR reads. The sample has approximately 200,000 distinct CDR3 sequences, 12% to 15% seen once; the top ten hold roughly 12%. Germline-derived CDR1 and CDR2 are DFQATT and SNEGSKA (reference sequence). This CDR3 comprises 15 residues. The V gene lost 0 bases and the J gene lost 3 bases, with 15 bases spanning the gap. The record originates from a study of patients and donors after allogeneic stem cell transplantation. The chain has TRBV20-1 and TRBJ2-7; D may be TRBD2 (5 bases). The TCR sequence derives from a human donor who was either an allogeneic HSCT recipient or a stem cell or donor lymphocyte infusion donor (not recorded which). It is not recorded whose cells these are; they may come from a transplant donor. Sequencing was performed on blood, either unsorted or a sorted T cell fraction (not recorded which). CDR3 loop: CSARDSASPSYEQYF. The CDR3 region has the DNA TGCAGTGCTAGAGATTCGGCTAGCCCGAGCTACGAGCAGTACTTC.